A single TCR beta chain is shown here with its context. The antigen is not known. These data belong to a study of T-cell reconstitution after alpha-beta-depleted transplantation in children. Findings and caveats of the study: At one year after transplant, newly produced T cells mostly accounted for T-cell counts and diversity. After transplant, at about two months, alpha-beta T cells were reportedly derived from several hundred expanded graft clones. The origin of high day-60 TCRbeta diversity in some patients lay in surviving recipient T cells and thymic progenitors.

Library preparation (for TCRbeta) was performed with unique molecular identifiers. MiXCR, applied by TCRdb to the PCR reads, yields one record per CDR3 protein. Here the sample spans 700,000 to 850,000 distinct CDR3 sequences, 16% being singletons. The receptor was isolated from a male patient younger than 18 who had a stem cell transplant for acute lymphoblastic leukemia, so the T cells may come from the graft donor. The sequenced sample was PBMCs, mostly from graft donor cells, obtained 360 days after TCRalphabeta/CD19-depleted stem cell transplant.

The CDR3 is CASSKSLQIGGGEGTDTQYF. The CDR3 nucleotides are TGTGCCAGCAGCAAATCCCTCCAGATAGGGGGTGGAGAGGGCACAGATACGCAGTATTTT. V gene TRBV21-1 combines with J gene TRBJ2-3; the D call of TRBD2 is as the table states it, not checked on the DNA. TRBV21-1 is reported as a pseudogene. This CDR3 comprises 20 residues.